This is a list of T cell receptor beta chains from one sample in a study of CD8 T cells in ankylosing spondylitis. MiXCR was run by TCRdb on the 5' RACE reads, yielding one entry per CDR3 protein. The sample yields 450,000 to 550,000 distinct CDR3 sequences, under 5.5% seen once. The sample was blood, either unsorted or a sorted T cell fraction (not recorded which). These receptors all come from a male donor with ankylosing spondylitis. The CDR3 runs from the conserved cysteine through the conserved F or W.

cdr3_aa,v_call
CASKKDRNNQPQHF,TRBV6-1
CASSNRQGARDEQFF,TRBV5-1
CSARYQILREAFF,TRBV20-1
CASRENINSYNEQFF,TRBV5-1
CAISEHGKGTDTQYF,TRBV10-3
CASSFRERAPEAFF,TRBV6-5
CASSQGTGGNEQFF,TRBV3-1
CASTPGGRNQPQHF,TRBV28
CASSLMKGKRELFF,TRBV5-6
CATSSLAGARVF,TRBV15
CASQRSGGNEQFF,TRBV6-2/TRBV6-3
CASSGRARRAFF,TRBV6-5
CASSSRQSHEQYF,TRBV6-2/TRBV6-3
CASSHVGQAGQFF,TRBV7-2
CASSPPGGRSTDTQYF,TRBV28
CSAFQGAGGELFF,TRBV20-1
CASSIRTGVIYEQYF,TRBV7-2
CASSYETGRQYF,TRBV6-5
CASSESKYKESQGGF,TRBV6-1
CASSFPTSGRDTQYF,TRBV12-3/TRBV12-4
CASSYKTAYGYTF,TRBV7-2
CASSSDGGRRTQYF,TRBV7-6
CSARTVSGANVLTF,TRBV29-1
CASSVRDKQFF,TRBV9
CASSVLGQGSSSGANVLTF,TRBV28
CASSFQTGSETQYF,TRBV7-2
CASSLRSGLGDTQYF,TRBV7-2
CASSGPLYGYTF,TRBV5-1
CASRPTGGRRGYTF,TRBV7-2
CSAPTNYGYTF,TRBV20-1
CSVMNRGLDGHNEQFF,TRBV29-1
CASSVTAGEDTQYF,TRBV9
CASSLFPGYGYTF,TRBV27
CASGQPKNEKLFF,TRBV6-2/TRBV6-3
CASSLRTTSGSEQFF,TRBV7-9
CASSQIIRANYGYTF,TRBV4-3
CASSLEVRTSTDTQYF,TRBV5-1
CASSPRAGQGGDTF,TRBV5-1
CSALPDSMDGYTF,TRBV20-1
CASAFRPEGKLFF,TRBV7-2
CASSLDWRGHSYEQYF,TRBV11-2
CASSSGGAEAFF,TRBV12-3/TRBV12-4
CASSLRLSLAGFTYEQYF,TRBV28
CASSPGWNQPQHF,TRBV12-3/TRBV12-4
CSARDRQGWDTQYF,TRBV20-1
CSARAGTENQPQHF,TRBV20-1
CASSLAAGVGGAGELFF,TRBV7-9
CASNLGGLDGYTF,TRBV5-1
CASSSIGTSGRGGRGNEQFF,TRBV11-2
CASSLIWSEQYF,TRBV12-3/TRBV12-4
CASSLLAGAHEQFF,TRBV7-2
CASSVQGGTEAFF,TRBV2
CATSKGVYNEQFF,TRBV24-1
CATSDNLNYGYTF,TRBV24-1
CASSQETGDEQFF,TRBV4-3